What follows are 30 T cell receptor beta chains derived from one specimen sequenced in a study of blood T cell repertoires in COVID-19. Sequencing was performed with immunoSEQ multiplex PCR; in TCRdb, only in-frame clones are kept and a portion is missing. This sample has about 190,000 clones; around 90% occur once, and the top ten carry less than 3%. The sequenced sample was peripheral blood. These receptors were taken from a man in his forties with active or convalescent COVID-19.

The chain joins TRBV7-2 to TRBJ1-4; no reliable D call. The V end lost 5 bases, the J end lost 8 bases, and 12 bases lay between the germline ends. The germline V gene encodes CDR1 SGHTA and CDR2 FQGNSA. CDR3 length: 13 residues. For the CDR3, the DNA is TGTGCCAGCAGCCCGGAGAGTAGGGAAAAACTGTTTTTT. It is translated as CASSPESREKLFF.

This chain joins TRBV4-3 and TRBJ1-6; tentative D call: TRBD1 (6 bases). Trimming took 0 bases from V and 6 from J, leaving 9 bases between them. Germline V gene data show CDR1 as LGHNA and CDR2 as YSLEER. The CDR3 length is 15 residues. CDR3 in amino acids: CASSQDKQGNSPLHF. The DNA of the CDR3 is TGCGCCAGCAGCCAAGATAAACAGGGTAATTCACCCCTCCACTTT.

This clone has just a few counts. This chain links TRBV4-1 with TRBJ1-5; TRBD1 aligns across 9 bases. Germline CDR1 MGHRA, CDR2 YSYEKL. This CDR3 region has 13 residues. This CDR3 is CASGTGYNQPQHF. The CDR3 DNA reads TGCGCTTCCGGGACAGGGTACAATCAGCCCCAGCATTTT.

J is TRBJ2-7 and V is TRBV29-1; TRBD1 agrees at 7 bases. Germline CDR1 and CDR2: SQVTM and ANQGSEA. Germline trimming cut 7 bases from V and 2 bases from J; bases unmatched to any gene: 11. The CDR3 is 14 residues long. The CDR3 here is CSGYRDSETYEQYF. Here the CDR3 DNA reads TGCAGCGGATACCGGGACAGTGAGACCTACGAGCAGTACTTC.

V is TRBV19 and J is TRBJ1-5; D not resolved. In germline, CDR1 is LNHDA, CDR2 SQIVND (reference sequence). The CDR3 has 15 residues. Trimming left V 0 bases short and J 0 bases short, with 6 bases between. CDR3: CASSIDHSSNQPQHF. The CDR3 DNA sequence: TGTGCCAGTAGTATAGATCATTCTAGCAATCAGCCCCAGCATTTT.

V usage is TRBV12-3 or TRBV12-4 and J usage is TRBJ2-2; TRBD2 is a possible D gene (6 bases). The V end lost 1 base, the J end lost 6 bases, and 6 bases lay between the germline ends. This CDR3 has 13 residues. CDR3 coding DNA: TGTGCCAGCAGTTTAGGGGGGGCCGGGGAGCTGTTTTTT. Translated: CASSLGGAGELFF.

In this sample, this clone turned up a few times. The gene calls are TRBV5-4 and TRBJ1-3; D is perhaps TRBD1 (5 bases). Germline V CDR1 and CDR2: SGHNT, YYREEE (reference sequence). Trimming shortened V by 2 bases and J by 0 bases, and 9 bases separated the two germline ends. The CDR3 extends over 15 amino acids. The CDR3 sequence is CASSFRANSGNTIYF. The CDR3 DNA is TGTGCCAGCAGCTTCAGGGCCAACTCTGGAAACACCATATATTTT.

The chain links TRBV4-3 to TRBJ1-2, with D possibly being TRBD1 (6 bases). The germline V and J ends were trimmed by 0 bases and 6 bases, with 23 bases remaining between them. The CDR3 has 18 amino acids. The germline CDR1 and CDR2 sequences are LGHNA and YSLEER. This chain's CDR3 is CASSQEGSDRPPVNGYTF. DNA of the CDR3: TGCGCCAGCAGCCAAGAAGGCTCGGACAGACCCCCGGTCAATGGCTACACCTTC.

For the CDR3, the DNA is TGTGCCAGCAGCCGACAGGGCAATAGCAATCAGCCCCAGCATTTT. Its translation: CASSRQGNSNQPQHF. The chain is built from TRBV9 and TRBJ1-5; 7 bases fit TRBD1. The CDR3 loop spans 15 amino acids. CDR1 SGDLS and CDR2 YYNGEE come from the germline V gene. Losses at the gene ends were 4 bases for V and 0 bases for J; bases not matched to a gene: 4.

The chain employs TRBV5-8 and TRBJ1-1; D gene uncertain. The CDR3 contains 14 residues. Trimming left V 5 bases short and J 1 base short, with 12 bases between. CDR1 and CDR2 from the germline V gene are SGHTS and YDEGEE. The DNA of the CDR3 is TGTGCCAGCAGTAATCCGGCGGGGAACACTGAAGCTTTCTTT. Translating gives CASSNPAGNTEAFF.

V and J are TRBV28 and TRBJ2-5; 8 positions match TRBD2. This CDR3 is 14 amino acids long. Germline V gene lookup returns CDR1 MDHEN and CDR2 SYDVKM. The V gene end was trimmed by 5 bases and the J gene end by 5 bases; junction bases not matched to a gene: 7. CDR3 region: CASSQPGLVETQYF. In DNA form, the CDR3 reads TGTGCCAGCAGTCAGCCGGGACTAGTGGAGACCCAGTACTTC.

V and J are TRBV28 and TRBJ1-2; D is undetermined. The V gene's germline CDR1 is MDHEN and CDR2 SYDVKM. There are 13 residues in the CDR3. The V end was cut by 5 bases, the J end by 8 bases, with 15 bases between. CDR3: CASSTSGPTGYTF. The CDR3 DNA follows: TGTGCCAGCAGTACCTCGGGTCCCACCGGCTACACCTTC.

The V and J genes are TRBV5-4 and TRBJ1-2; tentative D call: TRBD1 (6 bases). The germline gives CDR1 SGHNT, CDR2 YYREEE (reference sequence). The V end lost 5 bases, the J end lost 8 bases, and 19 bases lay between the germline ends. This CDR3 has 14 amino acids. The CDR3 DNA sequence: TGTGCCAGCAGGGATACCGGGACAAGGAGCGGCTACACCTTC. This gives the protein CASRDTGTRSGYTF.

The CDR3, as DNA: TGTGCCAGCAGCTTAAACCCGGCGGGGGGGCCCTCTGGGGCCAACGTCCTGACTTTC. Translated: CASSLNPAGGPSGANVLTF. The chain combines TRBV7-3 with TRBJ2-6; 9 positions match TRBD2. The CDR3 consists of 19 residues. From germline, CDR1 is SGHTA and CDR2 FQGTGA. V lost 1 base to trimming and J lost 0 bases; unmatched junction nucleotides: 7.

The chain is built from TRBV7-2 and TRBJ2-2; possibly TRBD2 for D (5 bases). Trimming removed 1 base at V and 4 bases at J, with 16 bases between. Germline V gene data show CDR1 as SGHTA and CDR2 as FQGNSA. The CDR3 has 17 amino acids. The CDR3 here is CASSLVGLGAATGELFF. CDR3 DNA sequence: TGTGCCAGCAGCTTAGTAGGATTGGGAGCTGCCACCGGGGAGCTGTTTTTT.

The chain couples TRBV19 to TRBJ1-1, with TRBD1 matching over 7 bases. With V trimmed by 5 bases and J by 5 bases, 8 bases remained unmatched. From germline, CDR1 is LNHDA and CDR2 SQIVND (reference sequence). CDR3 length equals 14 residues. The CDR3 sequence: CASSLQGVATEAFF. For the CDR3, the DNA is TGTGCCAGTAGTCTGCAGGGGGTAGCGACTGAAGCTTTCTTT.

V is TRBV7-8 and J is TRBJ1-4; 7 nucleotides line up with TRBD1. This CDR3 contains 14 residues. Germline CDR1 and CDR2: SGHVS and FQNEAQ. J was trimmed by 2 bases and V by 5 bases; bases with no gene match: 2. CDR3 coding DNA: TGTGCCAGCAGCGAGGGGGCTACTAATGAAAAACTGTTTTTT. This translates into CASSEGATNEKLFF.

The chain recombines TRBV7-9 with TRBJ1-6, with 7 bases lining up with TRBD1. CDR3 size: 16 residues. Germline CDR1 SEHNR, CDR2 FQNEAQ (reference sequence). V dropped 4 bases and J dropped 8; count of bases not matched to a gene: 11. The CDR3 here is CASSSGQTSSDSPLHF. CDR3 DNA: TGTGCCAGCAGCTCGGGACAGACTTCCTCCGATTCACCCCTCCACTTT.

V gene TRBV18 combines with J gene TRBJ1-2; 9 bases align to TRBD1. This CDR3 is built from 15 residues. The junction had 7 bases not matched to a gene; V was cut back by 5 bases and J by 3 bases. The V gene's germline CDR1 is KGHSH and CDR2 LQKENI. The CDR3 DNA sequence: TGTGCCAGCTCAGTCGGAACAGGGGGCGACTATGGCTACACCTTC. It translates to CASSVGTGGDYGYTF.

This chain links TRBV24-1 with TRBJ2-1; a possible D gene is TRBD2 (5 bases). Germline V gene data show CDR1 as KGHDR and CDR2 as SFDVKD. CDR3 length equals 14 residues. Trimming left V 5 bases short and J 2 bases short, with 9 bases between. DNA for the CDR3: TGTGCCACCAGTGTTGACGGGGCCTACAATGAGCAGTTCTTC. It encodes CATSVDGAYNEQFF.

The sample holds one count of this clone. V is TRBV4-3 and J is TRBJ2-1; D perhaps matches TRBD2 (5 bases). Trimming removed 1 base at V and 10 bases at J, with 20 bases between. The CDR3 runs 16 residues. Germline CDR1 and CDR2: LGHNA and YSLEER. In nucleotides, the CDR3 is TGCGCCAGCAGCCAAGCCCGTGACGATGGACTTCGCGAGCAGTTCTTC. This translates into CASSQARDDGLREQFF.

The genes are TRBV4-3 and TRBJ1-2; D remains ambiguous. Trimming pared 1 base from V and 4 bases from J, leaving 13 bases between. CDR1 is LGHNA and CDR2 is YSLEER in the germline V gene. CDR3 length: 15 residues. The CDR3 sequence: CASSQGKTGAYGYTF. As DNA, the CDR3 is TGCGCCAGCAGCCAAGGAAAGACGGGTGCCTATGGCTACACCTTC.

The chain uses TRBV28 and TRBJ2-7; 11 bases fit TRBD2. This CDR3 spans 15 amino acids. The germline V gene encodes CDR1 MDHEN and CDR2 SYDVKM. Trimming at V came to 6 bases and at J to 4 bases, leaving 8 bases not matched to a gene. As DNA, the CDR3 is TGTGCCAGCAGATACATACTAGCGGGAGTATACGAGCAGTACTTC. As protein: CASRYILAGVYEQYF. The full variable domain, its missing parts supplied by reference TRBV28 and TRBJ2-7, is DVKVTQSSRYLVKRTGEKVFLECVQDMDHENMFWYRQDPGLGLRLIYFSYDVKMKEKGDIPEGYSVSREKKERFSLILESASTNQTSMYLCASRYILAGVYEQYFGPGTRLTVT.

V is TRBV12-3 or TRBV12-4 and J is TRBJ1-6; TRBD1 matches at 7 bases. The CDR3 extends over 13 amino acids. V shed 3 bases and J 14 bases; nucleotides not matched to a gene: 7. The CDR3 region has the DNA TGTGCCAGCAGTTTGGGACAGTATAGTACCCTCCACTTT. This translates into CASSLGQYSTLHF.

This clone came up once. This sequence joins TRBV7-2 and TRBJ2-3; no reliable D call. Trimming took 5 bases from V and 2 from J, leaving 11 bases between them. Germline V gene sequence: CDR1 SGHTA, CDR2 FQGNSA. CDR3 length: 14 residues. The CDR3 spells CASSPARYTDTQYF. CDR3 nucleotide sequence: TGTGCCAGCAGCCCAGCGAGATACACAGATACGCAGTATTTT.

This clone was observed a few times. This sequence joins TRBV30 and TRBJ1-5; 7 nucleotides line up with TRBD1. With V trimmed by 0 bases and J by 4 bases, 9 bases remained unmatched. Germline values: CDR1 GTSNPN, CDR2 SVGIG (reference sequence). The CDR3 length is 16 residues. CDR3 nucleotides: TGTGCCTGGAGTGTACGTTCGACAGGGAATAATCAGCCCCAGCATTTT. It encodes CAWSVRSTGNNQPQHF. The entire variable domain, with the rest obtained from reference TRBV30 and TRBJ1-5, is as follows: SQTIHQWPATLVQPVGSPLSLECTVEGTSNPNLYWYRQAAGRGLQLLFYSVGIGQISSEVPQNLSASRPQDRQFILSSKKLLLSDSGFYLCAWSVRSTGNNQPQHFGDGTRLSIL.

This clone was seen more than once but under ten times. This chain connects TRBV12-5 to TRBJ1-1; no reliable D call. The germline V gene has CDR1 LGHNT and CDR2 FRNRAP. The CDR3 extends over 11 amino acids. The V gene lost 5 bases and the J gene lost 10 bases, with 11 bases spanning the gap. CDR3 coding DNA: TGTGCTAGTGGTAACGGGTATTCAGCTTTCTTT. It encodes CASGNGYSAFF.

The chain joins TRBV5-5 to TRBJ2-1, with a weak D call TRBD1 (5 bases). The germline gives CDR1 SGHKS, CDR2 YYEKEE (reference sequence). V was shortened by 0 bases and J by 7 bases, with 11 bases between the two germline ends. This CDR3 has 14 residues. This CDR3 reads CASSLVPGLNEQFF. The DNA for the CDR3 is TGTGCCAGCAGCTTGGTCCCAGGGTTGAATGAGCAGTTCTTC.

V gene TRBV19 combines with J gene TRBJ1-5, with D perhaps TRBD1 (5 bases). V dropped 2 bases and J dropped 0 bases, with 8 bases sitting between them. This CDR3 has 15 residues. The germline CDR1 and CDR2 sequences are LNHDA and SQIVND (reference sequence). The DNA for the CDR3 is TGTGCCAGTAGTATAACCGGACATAGCAATCAGCCCCAGCATTTT. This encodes CASSITGHSNQPQHF.

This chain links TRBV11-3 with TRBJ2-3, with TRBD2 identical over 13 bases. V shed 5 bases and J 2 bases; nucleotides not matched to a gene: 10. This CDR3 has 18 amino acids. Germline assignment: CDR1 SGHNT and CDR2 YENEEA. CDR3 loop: CASSRATTSGGPTDTQYF. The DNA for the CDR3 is TGTGCCAGCAGCCGAGCAACGACTAGCGGGGGGCCCACAGATACGCAGTATTTT.